This T cell receptor (beta chain) was sequenced during a study of T-cell memory formation after mild COVID-19 (dated by TCRdb to 2020 to 2023). In terms of the full investigation: Most TCR sequence clusters were specific to one of the two donors. In a couple of donors, T-cell clones that expanded and contracted after mild COVID-19 were tracked by sequencing TCRalpha and TCRbeta repertoires over time. The cohort comprised two young, previously healthy adult volunteers, one female and one male.

For sequencing, an Illumina NovaSeq 6000 was employed. TCRalpha and TCRbeta cDNA libraries were built by 5'RACE with constant-segment primers, adding sample barcodes and unique molecular identifiers. Trizol reagent was used to extract RNA from every sample. Library amplification was performed in two PCR steps, and a second sample barcode and Illumina TruSeq adapters were introduced in the second step. Libraries were sequenced on an Illumina NovaSeq with 2 x 150 bp paired-end reads. As for the original processing: Reads were demultiplexed and collapsed into UMI-guided consensus sequences with migec v1.2.7. Using mixcr v2.1.11, UMI consensuses were aligned to TRA and TRB V and J templates and then assembled into clonotypes. Clonotypes were classified as expanded or contracted when called significant by both edgeR and NoisET, with noise models trained on biological replicates. For edgeR calls, a false discovery rate-adjusted p below 0.01 and a log2 fold-change threshold of 1 were applied. PCA with hierarchical clustering of max-normalized trajectories of the 1000 most abundant clonotypes was used as exploratory dynamics analysis. Separately sequenced CD4+ and CD8+ repertoires were used to assign the CD4 or CD8 phenotype of responding clones. Using fastp at Q25 and MiXCR, TCRdb reprocessed the public reads and kept productive beta chains. Rows are unified per CDR3 protein, each entry keeping the most common DNA and genes. TCRdb's processing, not the authors', yielded these V and J calls. In all, the sample holds 100,000 to 150,000 distinct CDR3 sequences, and approximately 5.9% of those were seen once. The ten largest clones add up to roughly 2% of the sample.

The study at large found these results: Contracting CD4+ clones turned up mainly in the CM and EM memory subsets, whereas EMRA was where CD8+ clones were enriched. Balanced CD4/CD8 phenotypes were observed for clones contracting from day 15 to 85, whereas a bias towards CD4+ was observed for a second wave of clones expanding from day 15 to 37. The study covered only a couple of mild cases, and larger cohorts including severe cases with pre-infection samples were considered necessary. Some responding clones were detected in pre-infection memory, which suggested that pre-existing cross-reactive memory T cells had joined the SARS-CoV-2 response. Whether the second-wave clones peaking on day 37 were SARS-CoV-2 specific was not confirmed.

Notes on this clonotype: Its antigen is not yet known. There are no base qualities to consult, and no much larger clone falls within one base.

Ficoll-Paque density gradient centrifugation was the method used to isolate PBMCs. V ends up 2 bases short and J 6 bases short, with an unmatched junction base count of 8. The CDR3 measures 16 amino acids from cysteine to phenylalanine. The entry retains the CDR3 DNA only, 48 bases that are in frame from base 1. The germline V gene specifies MGHRA as CDR1 and YSYEKL as CDR2. Sequencing was carried out using PBMCs or a T cell subset sorted from them (not recorded which). This chain is built from TRBV4-1 and TRBJ1-5; 9 middle bases align to TRBD1. This TCR was sampled from an adult woman who had mild COVID-19 (a few samples of this study predate the infection). The sample titles of this study are shuffled in the database, so cell type and time point are left out; the donor was told from shared clones. The CDR3 loop reads CASSQNTGGMSQPQHF. The nucleotides are TGCGCCAGCAGCCAAAATACAGGGGGCATGAGTCAGCCCCAGCATTTT.